This T cell receptor beta chain was sequenced during a study of cytomegalovirus exposure and HLA in healthy donors. Whole-study findings and limits: In vitro testing confirmed a few CMV-associated chains as specific for CMV antigens.

Vbeta (60) and Jbeta (13) primers were used in the PCR. TCRdb's table, derived via immunoSEQ multiplex PCR, lists solely in-frame clones and lacks some. The table lists 120,000 to 150,000 clones, just under 75% of them singletons, with under 2% in the top ten. Concerning this clone itself: Its specificity is not known.

Germline CDR1 reads SGHDT; CDR2 reads YYEEEE. This CDR3 comprises 15 residues. V shed 4 bases and J 0 bases; nucleotides not matched to a gene: 7. The chain combines TRBV5-6 with TRBJ2-7; the match to TRBD1 covers 7 bases. Source material: PBMCs. The clonotype originates from a woman between 18 and 30 years old in good health and CMV-seronegative. The CDR3 region has the DNA TGTGCCAGCAGCGCAACCTACAGGGGCTCCTACGAGCAGTACGTC. Amino acid sequence: CASSATYRGSYEQYV.